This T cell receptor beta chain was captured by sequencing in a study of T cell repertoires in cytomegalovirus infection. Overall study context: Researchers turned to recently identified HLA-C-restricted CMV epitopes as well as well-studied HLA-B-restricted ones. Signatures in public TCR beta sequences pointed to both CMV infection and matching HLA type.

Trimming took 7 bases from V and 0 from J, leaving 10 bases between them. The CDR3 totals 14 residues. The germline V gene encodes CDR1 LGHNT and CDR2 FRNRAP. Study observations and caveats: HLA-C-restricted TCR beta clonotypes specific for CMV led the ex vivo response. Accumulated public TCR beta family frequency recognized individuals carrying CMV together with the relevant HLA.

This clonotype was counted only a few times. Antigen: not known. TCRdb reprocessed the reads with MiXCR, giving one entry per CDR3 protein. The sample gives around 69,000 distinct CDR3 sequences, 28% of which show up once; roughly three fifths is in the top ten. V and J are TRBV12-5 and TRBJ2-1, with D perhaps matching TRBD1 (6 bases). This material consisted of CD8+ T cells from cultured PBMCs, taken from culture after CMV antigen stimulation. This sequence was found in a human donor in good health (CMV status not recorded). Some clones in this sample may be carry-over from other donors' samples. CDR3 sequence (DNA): TGTGCTAGTGTAAGGGGGAGCTCCTACAATGAGCAGTTCTTC. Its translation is CASVRGSSYNEQFF.